This T cell receptor (beta chain) was sequenced for a study of T cell responses to AZD1222 COVID-19 vaccine. Study-level background: Timing groups of about 4 and about 12 weeks for second doses were pooled. General study findings and limits: Among AZD1222 vaccinees, only six were seropositive at baseline. It was only after the peak T cell response that any repertoires were sampled.

In the case of this clone: Antigen unknown.

Trimming took off 5 bases at V and 1 base at J, with 9 bases between the two ends. The germline gives CDR1 SGHNT, CDR2 YENEEA. The CDR3 length is 14 residues. The assay was immunoSEQ multiplex PCR, and TCRdb's table has in-frame clones only and misses some. The sample shows tens of thousands of clones, less than 85% of them seen only once. The sequenced sample was peripheral blood, obtained on day 0 of AZD1222 vaccination. The TCR originated in an adult in good health. The chain uses TRBV11-3 and TRBJ2-1; D is undetermined. CDR3 loop: CASSEPESYNEQFF. The CDR3 region has the DNA TGTGCCAGCAGCGAGCCCGAATCCTACAATGAGCAGTTCTTC.